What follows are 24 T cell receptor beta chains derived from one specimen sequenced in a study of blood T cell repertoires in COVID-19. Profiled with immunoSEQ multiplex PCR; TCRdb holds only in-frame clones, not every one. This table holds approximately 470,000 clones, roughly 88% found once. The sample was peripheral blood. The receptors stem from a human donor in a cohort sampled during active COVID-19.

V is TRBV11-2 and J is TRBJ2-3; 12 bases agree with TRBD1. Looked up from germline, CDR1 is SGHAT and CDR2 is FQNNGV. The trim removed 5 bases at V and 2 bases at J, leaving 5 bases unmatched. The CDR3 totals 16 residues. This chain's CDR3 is CASSRGTGGFTDTQYF. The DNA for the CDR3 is TGTGCCAGCAGCCGCGGGACAGGGGGCTTCACAGATACGCAGTATTTT.

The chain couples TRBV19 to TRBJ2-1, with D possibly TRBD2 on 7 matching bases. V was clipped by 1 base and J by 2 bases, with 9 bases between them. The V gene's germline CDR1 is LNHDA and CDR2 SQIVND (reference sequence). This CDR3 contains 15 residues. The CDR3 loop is CASSIGGGAYNEQFF. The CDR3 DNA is TGTGCCAGTAGTATAGGGGGGGGCGCCTACAATGAGCAGTTCTTC.

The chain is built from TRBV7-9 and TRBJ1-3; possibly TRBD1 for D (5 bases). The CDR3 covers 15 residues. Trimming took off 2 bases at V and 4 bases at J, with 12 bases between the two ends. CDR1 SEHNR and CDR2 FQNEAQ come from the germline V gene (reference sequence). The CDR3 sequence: CASSLPPGSGNTIYF. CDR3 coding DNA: TGTGCCAGCAGCTTACCTCCAGGGTCCGGAAACACCATATATTTT.

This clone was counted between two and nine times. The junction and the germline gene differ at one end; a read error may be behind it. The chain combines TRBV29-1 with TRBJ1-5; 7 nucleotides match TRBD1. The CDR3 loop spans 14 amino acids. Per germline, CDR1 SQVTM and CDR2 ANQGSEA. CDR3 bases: TGCAGCGTTAAAGAAGGGGGCGCGGGGCAGCCCCAGCATTTT. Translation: CSVKEGGAGQPQHF.

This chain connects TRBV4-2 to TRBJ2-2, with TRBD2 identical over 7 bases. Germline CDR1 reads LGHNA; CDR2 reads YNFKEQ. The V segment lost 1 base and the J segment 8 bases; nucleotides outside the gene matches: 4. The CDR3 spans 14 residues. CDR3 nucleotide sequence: TGTGCCAGCAGCCAAGGGGGGGGGAATGGGGAGCTGTTTTTT. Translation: CASSQGGGNGELFF.

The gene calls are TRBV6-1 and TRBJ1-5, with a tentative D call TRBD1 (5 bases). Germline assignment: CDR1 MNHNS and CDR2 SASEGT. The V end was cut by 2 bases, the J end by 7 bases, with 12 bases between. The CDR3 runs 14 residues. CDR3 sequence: CASSERGWGQPQHF. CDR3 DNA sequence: TGTGCCAGCAGTGAAAGGGGATGGGGACAGCCCCAGCATTTT.

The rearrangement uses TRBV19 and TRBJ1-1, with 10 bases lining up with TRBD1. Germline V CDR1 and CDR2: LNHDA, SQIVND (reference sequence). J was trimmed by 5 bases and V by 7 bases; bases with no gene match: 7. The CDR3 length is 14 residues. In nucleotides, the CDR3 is TGTGCCAGTAAGGACAGGGGGAAGCCTACTGAAGCTTTCTTT. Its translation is CASKDRGKPTEAFF.

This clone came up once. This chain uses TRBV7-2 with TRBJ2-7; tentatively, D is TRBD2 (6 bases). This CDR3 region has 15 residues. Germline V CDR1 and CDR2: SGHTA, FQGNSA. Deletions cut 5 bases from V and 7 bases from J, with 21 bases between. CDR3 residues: CASSLRRVGAEEQYF. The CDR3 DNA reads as TGTGCCAGCAGCCTGAGGAGGGTGGGTGCGGAGGAGCAGTACTTC.

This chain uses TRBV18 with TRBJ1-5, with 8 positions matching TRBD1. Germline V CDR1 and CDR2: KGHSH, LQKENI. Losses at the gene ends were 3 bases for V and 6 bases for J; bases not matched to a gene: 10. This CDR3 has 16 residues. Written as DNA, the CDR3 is TGTGCCAGCTCACCGTACGTCCAGGGGGCACGTCAGCCCCAGCATTTT. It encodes CASSPYVQGARQPQHF.

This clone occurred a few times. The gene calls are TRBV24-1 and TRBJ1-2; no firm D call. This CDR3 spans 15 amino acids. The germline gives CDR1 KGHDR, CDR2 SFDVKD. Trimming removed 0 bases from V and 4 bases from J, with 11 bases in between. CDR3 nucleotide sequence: TGTGCCACCAGTGATTTGCCTATCTCGGGCTATGGCTACACCTTC. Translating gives CATSDLPISGYGYTF.

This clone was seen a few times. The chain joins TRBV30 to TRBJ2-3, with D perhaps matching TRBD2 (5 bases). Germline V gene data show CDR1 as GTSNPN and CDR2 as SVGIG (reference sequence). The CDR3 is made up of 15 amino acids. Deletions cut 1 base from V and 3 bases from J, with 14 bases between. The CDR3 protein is CAWSAYGGGTDTQYF. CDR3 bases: TGTGCCTGGAGTGCTTACGGTGGCGGGACAGATACGCAGTATTTT.

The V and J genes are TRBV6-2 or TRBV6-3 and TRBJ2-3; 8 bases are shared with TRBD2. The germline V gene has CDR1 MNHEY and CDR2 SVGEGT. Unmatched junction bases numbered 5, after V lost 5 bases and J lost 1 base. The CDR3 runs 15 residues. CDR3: CASSTGTRGTDTQYF. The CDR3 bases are TGTGCCAGCAGTACGGGGACTAGGGGCACAGATACGCAGTATTTT.

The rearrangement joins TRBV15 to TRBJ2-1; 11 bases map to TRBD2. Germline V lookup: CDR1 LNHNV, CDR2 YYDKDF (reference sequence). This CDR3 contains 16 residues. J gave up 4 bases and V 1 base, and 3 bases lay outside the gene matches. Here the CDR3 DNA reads TGTGCCACCAGCAGAGGGGGACTAGCGGTTTACAATGAGCAGTTCTTC. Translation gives CATSRGGLAVYNEQFF.

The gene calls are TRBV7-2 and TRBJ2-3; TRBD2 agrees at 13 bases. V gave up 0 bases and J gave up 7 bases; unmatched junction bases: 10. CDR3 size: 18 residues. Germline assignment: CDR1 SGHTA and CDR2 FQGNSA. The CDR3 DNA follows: TGTGCCAGCAGCTTAGCAGCAGTGGGACTAGCGGGAACTAATACGCAGTATTTT. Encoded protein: CASSLAAVGLAGTNTQYF. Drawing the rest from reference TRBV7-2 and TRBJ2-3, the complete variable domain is GAGVSQSPSNKVTEKGKDVELRCDPISGHTALYWYRQSLGQGLEFLIYFQGNSAPDKSGLPSDRFSAERTGGSVSTLTIQRTQQEDSAVYLCASSLAAVGLAGTNTQYFGPGTRLTVL.

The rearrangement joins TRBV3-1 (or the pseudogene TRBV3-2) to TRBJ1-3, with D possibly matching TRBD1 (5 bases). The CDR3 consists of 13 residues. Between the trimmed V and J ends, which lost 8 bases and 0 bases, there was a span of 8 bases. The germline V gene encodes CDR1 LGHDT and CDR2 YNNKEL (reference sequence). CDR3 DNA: TGTGCCAGCTGTGACAGCTCTGGAAACACCATATATTTT. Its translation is CASCDSSGNTIYF.

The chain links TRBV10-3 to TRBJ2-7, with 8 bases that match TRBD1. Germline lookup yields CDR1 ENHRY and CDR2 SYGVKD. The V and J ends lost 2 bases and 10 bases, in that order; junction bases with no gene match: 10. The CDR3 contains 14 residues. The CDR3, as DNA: TGTGCCATCAGTGAGAGTGGTCAGGGGGCTATTCAGTACTTC. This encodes CAISESGQGAIQYF.

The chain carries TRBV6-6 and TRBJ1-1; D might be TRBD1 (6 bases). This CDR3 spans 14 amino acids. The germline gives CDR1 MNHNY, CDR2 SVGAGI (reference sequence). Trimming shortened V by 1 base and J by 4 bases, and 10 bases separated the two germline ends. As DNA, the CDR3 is TGTGCCAGCAGTTACTTACAGGGAACCACTGAAGCTTTCTTT. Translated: CASSYLQGTTEAFF.

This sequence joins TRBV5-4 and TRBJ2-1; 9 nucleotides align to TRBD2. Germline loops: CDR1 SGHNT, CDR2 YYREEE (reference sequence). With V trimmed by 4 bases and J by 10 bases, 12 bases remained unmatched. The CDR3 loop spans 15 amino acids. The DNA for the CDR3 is TGTGCCAGCAGCCCCCCTTCGCGGGAGGGCCACGAGCAGTTCTTC. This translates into CASSPPSREGHEQFF.

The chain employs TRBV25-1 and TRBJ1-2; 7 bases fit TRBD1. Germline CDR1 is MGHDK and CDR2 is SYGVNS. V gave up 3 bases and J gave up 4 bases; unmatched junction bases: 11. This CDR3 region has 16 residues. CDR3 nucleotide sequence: TGTGCCAGCAGTGAGCATACAGGGGCAGGGGGCTATGGCTACACCTTC. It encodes CASSEHTGAGGYGYTF.

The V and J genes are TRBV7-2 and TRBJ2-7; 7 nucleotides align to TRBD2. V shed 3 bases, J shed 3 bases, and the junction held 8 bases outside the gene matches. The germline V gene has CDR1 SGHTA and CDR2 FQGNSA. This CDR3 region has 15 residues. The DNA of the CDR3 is TGTGCCAGCAGCTTGAATAGGGACTACTACTACGAGCAGTACTTC. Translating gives CASSLNRDYYYEQYF.

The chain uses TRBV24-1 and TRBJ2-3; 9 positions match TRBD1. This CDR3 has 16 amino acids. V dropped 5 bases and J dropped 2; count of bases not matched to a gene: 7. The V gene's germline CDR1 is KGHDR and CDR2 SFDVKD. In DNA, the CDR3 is TGTGCCACCAGTGTTGGGACAGGGCGGAACACAGATACGCAGTATTTT. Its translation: CATSVGTGRNTDTQYF.

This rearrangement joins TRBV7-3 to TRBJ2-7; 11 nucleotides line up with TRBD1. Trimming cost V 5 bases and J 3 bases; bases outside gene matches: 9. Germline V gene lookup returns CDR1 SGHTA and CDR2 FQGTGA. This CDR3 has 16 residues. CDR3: CASSPKGGTGGYEQYF. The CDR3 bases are TGTGCCAGCAGCCCTAAGGGTGGGACAGGGGGCTACGAGCAGTACTTC.

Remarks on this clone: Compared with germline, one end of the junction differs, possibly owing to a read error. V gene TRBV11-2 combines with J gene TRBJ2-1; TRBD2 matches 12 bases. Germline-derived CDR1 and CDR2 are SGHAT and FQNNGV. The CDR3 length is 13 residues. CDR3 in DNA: TGTGCCAGCAGCAATCTAGCGGGAGGGGAGCGGTTCTTC. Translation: CASSNLAGGERFF.

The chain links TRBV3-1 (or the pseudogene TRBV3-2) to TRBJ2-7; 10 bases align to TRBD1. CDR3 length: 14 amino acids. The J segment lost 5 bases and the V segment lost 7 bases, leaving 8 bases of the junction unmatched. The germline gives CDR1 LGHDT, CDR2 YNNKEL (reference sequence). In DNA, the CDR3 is TGTGCCAGCACCCGACAGGGGGCGGTGGACGAGCAGTACTTC. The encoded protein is CASTRQGAVDEQYF.